This TCR beta chain was captured by sequencing in a study of immune heterogeneity within non-small cell lung tumors. Multiplex PCR (32 V and 13 J primers) was used to amplify the TCR beta CDR3. TCRdb re-called the multiplex PCR reads through MiXCR, storing one row per CDR3 protein. Altogether thousands of distinct CDR3 sequences are present, about 30% being singletons, with the ten largest covering around 15%. The template consisted of bulk tumor genomic DNA, with 600 ng used per sample. Each primary tumor yielded several biopsies, collected far apart from one another at surgery. The patients were newly diagnosed with non-small cell lung cancer, had not been treated, and had curative surgery. Trimming took off 0 bases at V and 8 bases at J, with 13 bases between the two ends. The CDR3 runs 14 residues. CDR1 is LNHNV and CDR2 is YYDKDF in the germline V gene (reference sequence).

The V gene is TRBV15, the J gene TRBJ2-5; D is unresolved. This TCR was recovered from a man in his sixties with non-small cell lung cancer. The sequencing input was lung tumor tissue. The CDR3 region is CATSRDSQLGTQYF. CDR3 bases: TGTGCCACCAGCAGAGATTCTCAACTCGGTACCCAGTACTTC. The complete variable domain, with remaining parts taken from reference TRBV15 and TRBJ2-5, reads DAMVIQNPRYQVTQFGKPVTLSCSQTLNHNVMYWYQQKSSQAPKLLFHYYDKDFNNEADTPDNFQSRRPNTSFCFLDIRSPGLGDTAMYLCATSRDSQLGTQYFGPGTRLLVL.